The rows below give T cell receptor beta chains drawn from one sample of a study of T cell repertoires in ileal Crohn's disease. Sequencing used immunoSEQ multiplex PCR; TCRdb keeps in-frame clones, though not all of them. The sample holds 5,000 or so clones, 80% seen once. The sample comprised ileal tissue. These receptors were collected from an adult with Crohn's disease. CDR3s include the opening cysteine and the closing phenylalanine or tryptophan. Fields, in order: J gene, V gene, CDR3 length, CDR3 protein.

j_call: TRBJ2-2
v_call: TRBV6-5
cdr3_length: 14
cdr3_aa: CASNQDRGTGELFF

j_call: TRBJ1-1
v_call: TRBV7-9
cdr3_length: 12
cdr3_aa: CASSYTGTEAFF

j_call: TRBJ2-7
v_call: TRBV2
cdr3_length: 14
cdr3_aa: CASRKAGGHYEQYF

j_call: TRBJ1-6
v_call: TRBV10-2
cdr3_length: 14
cdr3_aa: CASSNGQAGSPLHF

j_call: TRBJ1-2
v_call: TRBV7-9
cdr3_length: 15
cdr3_aa: CASSLEAGQSYGYTF

j_call: TRBJ2-5
v_call: TRBV25-1
cdr3_length: 12
cdr3_aa: CASSAGWETQYF

j_call: TRBJ2-2
v_call: TRBV5-1
cdr3_length: 16
cdr3_aa: CASSVPGQGAPGELFF

j_call: TRBJ2-1
v_call: TRBV28
cdr3_length: 17
cdr3_aa: CASERGSGRGSYNEQFF

j_call: TRBJ2-3
v_call: TRBV12-5
cdr3_length: 14
cdr3_aa: CASGSGQGTDTQYF

j_call: TRBJ1-2
v_call: TRBV5-8
cdr3_length: 13
cdr3_aa: CASVPGDTYGYTF

j_call: TRBJ1-2
v_call: TRBV6-5
cdr3_length: 16
cdr3_aa: CASSSPGQGPTYGYTF

j_call: TRBJ2-1
v_call: TRBV11-2
cdr3_length: 18
cdr3_aa: CASSSRLAGGSSYNEQFF

j_call: TRBJ1-5
v_call: TRBV19
cdr3_length: 22
cdr3_aa: CASSIGITGAGGPLYSNQPQHF

j_call: TRBJ2-1
v_call: TRBV18
cdr3_length: 12
cdr3_aa: CASSLSYNEQFF

j_call: TRBJ2-2
v_call: TRBV5-5
cdr3_length: 12
cdr3_aa: CASSYLTGELFF

j_call: TRBJ2-7
v_call: TRBV6-6
cdr3_length: 15
cdr3_aa: CASSFVRDSSYEQYF

j_call: TRBJ1-2
v_call: TRBV10-3
cdr3_length: 14
cdr3_aa: CAISGRDSGYGYTF

j_call: TRBJ2-3
v_call: TRBV7-8
cdr3_length: 16
cdr3_aa: CASSSGQGGNTDTQYF

j_call: TRBJ2-4
v_call: TRBV9
cdr3_length: 14
cdr3_aa: CASTETGSENIQYF

j_call: TRBJ1-4
v_call: TRBV6-1
cdr3_length: 15
cdr3_aa: CASRTGSQGVKKLFF

j_call: TRBJ1-5
v_call: TRBV5-6
cdr3_length: 17
cdr3_aa: CASSFRDRGRSNQPQHF

j_call: TRBJ1-5
v_call: TRBV10-2
cdr3_length: 14
cdr3_aa: CASNPTGSNQPQHF

j_call: TRBJ1-5
v_call: TRBV5-8
cdr3_length: 19
cdr3_aa: CASSVGHWGWTGDNQPQHF

j_call: TRBJ1-2
v_call: TRBV2
cdr3_length: 14
cdr3_aa: CASSELGRSMGYTF

j_call: TRBJ2-7
v_call: TRBV29-1
cdr3_length: 13
cdr3_aa: CSVAGTGGGEQYF

j_call: TRBJ2-3
v_call: TRBV6-4
cdr3_length: 14
cdr3_aa: CASSDSGGADTQYF

j_call: TRBJ2-2
v_call: TRBV18
cdr3_length: 12
cdr3_aa: CASSPSSGELFF

j_call: TRBJ2-5
v_call: TRBV4-3
cdr3_length: 15
cdr3_aa: CASSQDRGGPETQYF

j_call: TRBJ2-3
v_call: TRBV10-3
cdr3_length: 14
cdr3_aa: CAISAGIGTDTQYF

j_call: TRBJ2-1
v_call: TRBV19
cdr3_length: 14
cdr3_aa: CASSVRDSTGEQFF

j_call: TRBJ2-1
v_call: TRBV30
cdr3_length: 17
cdr3_aa: CAWSVTYGTSYSSEQFF

j_call: TRBJ2-2
v_call: TRBV7-3
cdr3_length: 16
cdr3_aa: CASSSTPGVGGGELFF

j_call: TRBJ2-7
v_call: TRBV21-1
cdr3_length: 18
cdr3_aa: CASSKVSGDGPLAYEQYF

j_call: TRBJ2-3
v_call: TRBV6-6
cdr3_length: 14
cdr3_aa: CASRRDRGTDTQYF

j_call: TRBJ2-7
v_call: TRBV28
cdr3_length: 12
cdr3_aa: CASSPGTYEQYF

j_call: TRBJ1-4
v_call: TRBV16
cdr3_length: 14
cdr3_aa: CASSRQGGGEKLFF

j_call: TRBJ1-3
v_call: TRBV15
cdr3_length: 13
cdr3_aa: CATKDIGGNTIYF

j_call: TRBJ2-7
v_call: TRBV5-1
cdr3_length: 14
cdr3_aa: CASSLPSGRDEQYF

j_call: TRBJ2-3
v_call: TRBV5-8
cdr3_length: 13
cdr3_aa: CASSAGGTDTQYF

j_call: TRBJ2-5
v_call: TRBV5-6
cdr3_length: 14
cdr3_aa: CASSFWKGQETQYF

j_call: TRBJ1-3
v_call: TRBV7-9
cdr3_length: 14
cdr3_aa: CASSLAGAGNTIYF

j_call: TRBJ2-5
v_call: TRBV7-9
cdr3_length: 12
cdr3_aa: CASSVTVETQYF

j_call: TRBJ2-2
v_call: TRBV5-1
cdr3_length: 16
cdr3_aa: CASSPRAGGLTGELFF

j_call: TRBJ2-7
v_call: TRBV14
cdr3_length: 17
cdr3_aa: CASSQDPEAGSAYEQYF

j_call: TRBJ1-2
v_call: TRBV11-2
cdr3_length: 15
cdr3_aa: CASSAAPTGNYGYTF

j_call: TRBJ1-2
v_call: TRBV15
cdr3_length: 15
cdr3_aa: CATSEGTSRNYGYTF

j_call: TRBJ1-5
v_call: TRBV19
cdr3_length: 17
cdr3_aa: CASSSGTGERGNQPQHF

j_call: TRBJ2-3
v_call: TRBV12-5
cdr3_length: 16
cdr3_aa: CASGLGHRAGTDTQYF

j_call: TRBJ2-2
v_call: TRBV14
cdr3_length: 15
cdr3_aa: CASSHTSGYTGELFF

j_call: TRBJ1-2
v_call: TRBV2
cdr3_length: 13
cdr3_aa: CASSGLDSYGYTF

j_call: TRBJ1-4
v_call: TRBV30
cdr3_length: 12
cdr3_aa: CAWSSLREKLFF

j_call: TRBJ2-3
v_call: TRBV5-4
cdr3_length: 15
cdr3_aa: CASSQTGSFTDTQYF

j_call: TRBJ2-3
v_call: TRBV4-1
cdr3_length: 15
cdr3_aa: CASSQDRARTDTQYF

j_call: TRBJ1-1
v_call: TRBV9
cdr3_length: 16
cdr3_aa: CASSAHAGGGPTEAFF

j_call: .
v_call: TRBV7-6
cdr3_length: 14
cdr3_aa: CASSPGTGPYEQYF

j_call: TRBJ2-4
v_call: TRBV7-3
cdr3_length: 16
cdr3_aa: CASSLEGGPAKNIQYF

j_call: TRBJ1-6
v_call: TRBV7-9
cdr3_length: 14
cdr3_aa: CASSPGQNNSPLHF

j_call: TRBJ2-7
v_call: TRBV11-2
cdr3_length: 15
cdr3_aa: CASSLGIAGVGEQYF

j_call: TRBJ1-4
v_call: TRBV5-1
cdr3_length: 15
cdr3_aa: CASSRLTGGNEKLFF

j_call: TRBJ1-1
v_call: TRBV30
cdr3_length: 14
cdr3_aa: CAWGTGQLNTEAFF